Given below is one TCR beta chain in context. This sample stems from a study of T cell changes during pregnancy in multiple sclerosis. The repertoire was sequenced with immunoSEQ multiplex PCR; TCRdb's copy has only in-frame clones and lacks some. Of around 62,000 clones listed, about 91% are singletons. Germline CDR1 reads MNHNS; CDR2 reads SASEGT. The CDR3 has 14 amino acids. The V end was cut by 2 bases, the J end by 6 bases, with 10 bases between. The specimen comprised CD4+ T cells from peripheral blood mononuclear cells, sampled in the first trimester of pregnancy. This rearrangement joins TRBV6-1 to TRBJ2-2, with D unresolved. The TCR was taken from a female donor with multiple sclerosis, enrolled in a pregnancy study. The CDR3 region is CASSEFRGSGELFF. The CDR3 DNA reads TGTGCCAGCAGTGAATTTAGAGGATCCGGGGAGCTGTTTTTT.